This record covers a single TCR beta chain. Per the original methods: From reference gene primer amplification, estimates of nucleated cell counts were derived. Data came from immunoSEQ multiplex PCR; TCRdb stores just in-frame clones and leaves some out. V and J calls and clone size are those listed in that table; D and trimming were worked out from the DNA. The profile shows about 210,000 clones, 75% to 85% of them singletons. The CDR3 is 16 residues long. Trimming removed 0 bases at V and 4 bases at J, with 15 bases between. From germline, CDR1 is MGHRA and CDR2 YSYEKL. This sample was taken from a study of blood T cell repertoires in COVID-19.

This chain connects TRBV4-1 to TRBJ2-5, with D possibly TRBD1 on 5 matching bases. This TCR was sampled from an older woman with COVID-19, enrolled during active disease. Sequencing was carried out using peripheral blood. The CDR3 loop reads CASSQDPQGFAETQYF. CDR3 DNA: TGCGCCAGCAGCCAAGATCCCCAGGGATTCGCAGAGACCCAGTACTTC.